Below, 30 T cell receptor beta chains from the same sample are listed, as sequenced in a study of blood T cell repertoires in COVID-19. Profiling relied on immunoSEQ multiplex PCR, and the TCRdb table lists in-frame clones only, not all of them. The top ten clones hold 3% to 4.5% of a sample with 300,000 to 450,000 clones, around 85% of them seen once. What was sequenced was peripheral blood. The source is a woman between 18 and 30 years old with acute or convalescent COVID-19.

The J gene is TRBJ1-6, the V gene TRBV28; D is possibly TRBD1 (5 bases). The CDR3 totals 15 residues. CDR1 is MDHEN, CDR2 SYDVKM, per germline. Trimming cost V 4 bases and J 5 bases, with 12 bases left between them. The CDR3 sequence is CASSSQGRDNSPLHF. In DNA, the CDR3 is TGTGCCAGCAGTTCCCAGGGTCGGGATAATTCACCCCTCCACTTT.

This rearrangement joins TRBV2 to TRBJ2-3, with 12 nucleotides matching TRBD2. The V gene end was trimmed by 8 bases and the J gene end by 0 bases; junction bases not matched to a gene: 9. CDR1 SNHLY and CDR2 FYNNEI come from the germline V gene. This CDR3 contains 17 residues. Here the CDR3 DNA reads TGTGCCAGCGCTATCAGGACTAGCGGGGTTAGCACAGATACGCAGTATTTT. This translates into CASAIRTSGVSTDTQYF.

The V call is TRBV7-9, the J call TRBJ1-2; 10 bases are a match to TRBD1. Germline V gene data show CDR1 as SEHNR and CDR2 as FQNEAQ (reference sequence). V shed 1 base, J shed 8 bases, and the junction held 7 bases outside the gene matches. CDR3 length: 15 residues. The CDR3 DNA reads TGTGCCAGCAGCTTAGGAGACGACAGGGGGCGGGGCTACACCTTC. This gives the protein CASSLGDDRGRGYTF. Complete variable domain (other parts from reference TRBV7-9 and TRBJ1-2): DTGVSQNPRHKITKRGQNVTFRCDPISEHNRLYWYRQTLGQGPEFLTYFQNEAQLEKSRLLSDRFSAERPKGSFSTLEIQRTEQGDSAMYLCASSLGDDRGRGYTFGSGTRLTVV.

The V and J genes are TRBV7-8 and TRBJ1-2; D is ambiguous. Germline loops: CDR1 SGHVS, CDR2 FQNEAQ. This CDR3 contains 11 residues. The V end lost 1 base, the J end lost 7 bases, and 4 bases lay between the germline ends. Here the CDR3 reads CASSLGGGYTF. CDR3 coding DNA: TGTGCCAGCAGCTTAGGCGGTGGCTACACCTTC.

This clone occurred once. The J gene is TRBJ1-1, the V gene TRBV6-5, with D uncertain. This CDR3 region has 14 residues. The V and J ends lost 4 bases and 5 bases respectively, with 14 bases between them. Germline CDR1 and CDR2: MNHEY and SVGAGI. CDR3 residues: CASSFKPGVTEAFF. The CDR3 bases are TGTGCCAGCAGTTTTAAGCCGGGTGTAACTGAAGCTTTCTTT.

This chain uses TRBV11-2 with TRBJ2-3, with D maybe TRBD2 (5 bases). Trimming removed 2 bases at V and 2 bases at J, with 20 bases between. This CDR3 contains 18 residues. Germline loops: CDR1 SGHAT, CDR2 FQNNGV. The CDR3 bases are TGTGCCAGCAGCTTAACTTGGTCGGAGGAACTTGCCACAGATACGCAGTATTTT. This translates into CASSLTWSEELATDTQYF.

The CDR3 sequence: CAISETGELYEQYF. The CDR3, as DNA: TGTGCCATCAGTGAGACAGGAGAACTCTACGAGCAGTACTTC. The V call is TRBV10-3, the J call TRBJ2-7, with D tentatively TRBD1 (5 bases). Trimming pared 2 bases from V and 3 bases from J, leaving 11 bases between. The CDR3 has 14 residues. The germline CDR1 and CDR2 sequences are ENHRY and SYGVKD.

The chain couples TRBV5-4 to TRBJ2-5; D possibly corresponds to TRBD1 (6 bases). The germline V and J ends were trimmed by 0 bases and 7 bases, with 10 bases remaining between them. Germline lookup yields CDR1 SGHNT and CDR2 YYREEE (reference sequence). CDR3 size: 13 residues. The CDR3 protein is CASSLDRAGTQYF. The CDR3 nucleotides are TGTGCCAGCAGCTTGGACAGGGCGGGGACCCAGTACTTC.

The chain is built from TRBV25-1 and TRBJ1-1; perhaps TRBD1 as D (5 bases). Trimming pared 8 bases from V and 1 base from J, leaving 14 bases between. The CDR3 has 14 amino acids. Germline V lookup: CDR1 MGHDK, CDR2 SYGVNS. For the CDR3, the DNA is TGTGCCAGCCGGCGGGAAGGGGAGAACACTGAAGCTTTCTTT. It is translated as CASRREGENTEAFF.

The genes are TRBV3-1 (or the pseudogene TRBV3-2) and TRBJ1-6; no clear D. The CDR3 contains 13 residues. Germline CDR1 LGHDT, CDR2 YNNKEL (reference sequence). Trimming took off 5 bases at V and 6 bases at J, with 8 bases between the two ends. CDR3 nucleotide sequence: TGTGCCAGCAGCTCAGGTCTTAATTCACCCCTCCACTTT. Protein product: CASSSGLNSPLHF.

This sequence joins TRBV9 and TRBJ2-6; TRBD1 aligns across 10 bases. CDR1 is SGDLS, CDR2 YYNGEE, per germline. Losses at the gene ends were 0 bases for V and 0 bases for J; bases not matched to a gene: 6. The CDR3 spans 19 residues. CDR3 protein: CASSVGLGTGASGANVLTF. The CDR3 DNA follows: TGTGCCAGCAGCGTAGGACTCGGGACAGGGGCCTCTGGGGCCAACGTCCTGACTTTC.

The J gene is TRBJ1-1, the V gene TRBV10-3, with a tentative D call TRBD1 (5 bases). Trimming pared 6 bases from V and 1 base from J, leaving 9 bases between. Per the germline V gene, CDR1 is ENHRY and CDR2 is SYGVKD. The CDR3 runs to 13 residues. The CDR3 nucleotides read TGTGCCATCAGAACAGGACAGAACACTGAAGCTTTCTTT. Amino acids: CAIRTGQNTEAFF.

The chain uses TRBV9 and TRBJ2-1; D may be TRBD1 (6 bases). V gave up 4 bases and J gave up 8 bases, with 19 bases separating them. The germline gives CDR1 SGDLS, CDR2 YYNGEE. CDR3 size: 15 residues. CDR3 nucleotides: TGTGCCAGCAGCCCCGGTGAGGGGGTCCGGCATGAGCAGTTCTTC. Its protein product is CASSPGEGVRHEQFF.

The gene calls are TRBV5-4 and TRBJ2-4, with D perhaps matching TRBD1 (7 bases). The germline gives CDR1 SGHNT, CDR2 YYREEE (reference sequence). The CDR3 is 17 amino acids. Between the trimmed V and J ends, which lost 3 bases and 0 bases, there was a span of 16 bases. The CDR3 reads CASSWTSGGSAKNIQYF. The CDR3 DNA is TGTGCCAGCAGCTGGACCTCAGGGGGGTCAGCCAAAAACATTCAGTACTTC.

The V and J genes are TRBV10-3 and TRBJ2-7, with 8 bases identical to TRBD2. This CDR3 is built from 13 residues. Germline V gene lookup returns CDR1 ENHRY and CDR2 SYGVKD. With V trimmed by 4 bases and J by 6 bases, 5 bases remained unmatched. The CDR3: CAISAAGAGEQYF. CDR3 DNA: TGTGCCATCAGTGCAGCGGGAGCGGGCGAGCAGTACTTC.

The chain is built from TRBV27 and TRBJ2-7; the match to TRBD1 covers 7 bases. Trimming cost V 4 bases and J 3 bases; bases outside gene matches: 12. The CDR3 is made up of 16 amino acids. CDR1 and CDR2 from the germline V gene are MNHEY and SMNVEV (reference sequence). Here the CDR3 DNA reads TGTGCCAGCAGTTCACAATCCGGGACAGTCCACTACGAGCAGTACTTC. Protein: CASSSQSGTVHYEQYF.

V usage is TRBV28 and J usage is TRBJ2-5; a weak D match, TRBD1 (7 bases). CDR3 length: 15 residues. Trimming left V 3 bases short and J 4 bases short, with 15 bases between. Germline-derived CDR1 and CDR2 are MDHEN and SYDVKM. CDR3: CASSLKTGRGETQYF. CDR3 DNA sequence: TGTGCCAGCAGTTTGAAGACAGGGCGGGGAGAGACCCAGTACTTC.

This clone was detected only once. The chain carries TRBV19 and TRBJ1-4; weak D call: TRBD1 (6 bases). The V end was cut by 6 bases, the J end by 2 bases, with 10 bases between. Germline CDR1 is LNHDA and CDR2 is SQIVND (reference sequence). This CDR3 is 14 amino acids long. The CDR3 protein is CASSPTGTNEKLFF. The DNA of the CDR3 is TGTGCCAGTAGCCCCACAGGGACTAATGAAAAACTGTTTTTT.

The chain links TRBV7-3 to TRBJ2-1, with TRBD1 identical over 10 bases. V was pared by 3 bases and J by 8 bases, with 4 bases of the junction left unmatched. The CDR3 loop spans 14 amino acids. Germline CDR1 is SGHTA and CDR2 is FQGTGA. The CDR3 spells CASSFGDRGDEQFF. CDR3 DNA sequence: TGTGCCAGCAGCTTTGGGGACAGGGGCGATGAGCAGTTCTTC.

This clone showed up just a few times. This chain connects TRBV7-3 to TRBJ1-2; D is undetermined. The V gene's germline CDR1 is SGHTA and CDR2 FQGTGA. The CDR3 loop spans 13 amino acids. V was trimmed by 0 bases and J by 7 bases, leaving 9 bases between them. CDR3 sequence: CASSLTEGGGYTF. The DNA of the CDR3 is TGTGCCAGCAGCTTAACCGAGGGAGGTGGCTACACCTTC.

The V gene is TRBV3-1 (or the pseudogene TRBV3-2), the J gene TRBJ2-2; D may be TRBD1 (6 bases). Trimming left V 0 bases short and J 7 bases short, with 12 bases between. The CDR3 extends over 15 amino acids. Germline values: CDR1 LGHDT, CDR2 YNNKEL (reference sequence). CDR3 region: CASSQENLGGGELFF. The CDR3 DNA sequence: TGTGCCAGCAGCCAAGAAAATCTAGGGGGCGGGGAGCTGTTTTTT.

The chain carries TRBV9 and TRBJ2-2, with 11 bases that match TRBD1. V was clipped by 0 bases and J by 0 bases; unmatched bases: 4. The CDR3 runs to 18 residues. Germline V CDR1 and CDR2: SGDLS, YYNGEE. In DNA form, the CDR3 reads TGTGCCAGCAGCGTAGGCGAGGACAGGGGGCCGAACACCGGGGAGCTGTTTTTT. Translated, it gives CASSVGEDRGPNTGELFF.

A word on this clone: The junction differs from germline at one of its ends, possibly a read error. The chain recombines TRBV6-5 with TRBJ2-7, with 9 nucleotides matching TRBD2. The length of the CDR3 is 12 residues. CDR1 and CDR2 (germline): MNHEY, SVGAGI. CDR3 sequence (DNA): TGTGCCAGCATCGGGGGTCTAGCGGGGCCCCATTTC. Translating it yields CASIGGLAGPHF.

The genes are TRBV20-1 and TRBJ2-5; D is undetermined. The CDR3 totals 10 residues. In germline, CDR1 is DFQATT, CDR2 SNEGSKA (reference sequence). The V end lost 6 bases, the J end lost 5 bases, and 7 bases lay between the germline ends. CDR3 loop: CSAPRETQYF. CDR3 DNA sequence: TGCAGTGCGCCCAGGGAGACCCAGTACTTC.

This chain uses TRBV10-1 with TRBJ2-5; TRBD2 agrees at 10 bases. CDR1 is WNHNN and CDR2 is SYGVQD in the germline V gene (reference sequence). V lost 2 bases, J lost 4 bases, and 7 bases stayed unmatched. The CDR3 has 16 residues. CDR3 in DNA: TGCGCCAGCAGTGAGGAAGGTAGCGGGAGGTCAGAGACCCAGTACTTC. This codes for CASSEEGSGRSETQYF.

CDR3 region: CASSTGTATGNTIYF. The CDR3 bases are TGTGCCAGTAGTACGGGGACAGCTACTGGAAACACCATATATTTT. The chain uses TRBV19 and TRBJ1-3; 7 nucleotides align to TRBD1. J was trimmed by 2 bases and V by 4 bases; bases with no gene match: 5. Germline CDR1 LNHDA, CDR2 SQIVND (reference sequence). The CDR3 loop spans 15 amino acids.

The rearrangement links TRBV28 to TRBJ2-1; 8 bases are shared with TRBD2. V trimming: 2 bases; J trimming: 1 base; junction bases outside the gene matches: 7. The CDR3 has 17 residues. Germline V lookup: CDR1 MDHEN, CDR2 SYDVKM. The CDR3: CASSLGSASGSYNEQFF. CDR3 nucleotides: TGTGCCAGCAGTTTAGGGTCGGCTAGCGGGTCCTACAATGAGCAGTTCTTC.

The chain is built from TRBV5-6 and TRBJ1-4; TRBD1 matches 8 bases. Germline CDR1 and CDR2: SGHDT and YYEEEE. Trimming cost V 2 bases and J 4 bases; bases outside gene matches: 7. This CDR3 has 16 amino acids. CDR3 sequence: CASSFGQGWGNEKLFF. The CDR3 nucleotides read TGTGCCAGCAGCTTCGGACAGGGTTGGGGTAATGAAAAACTGTTTTTT.

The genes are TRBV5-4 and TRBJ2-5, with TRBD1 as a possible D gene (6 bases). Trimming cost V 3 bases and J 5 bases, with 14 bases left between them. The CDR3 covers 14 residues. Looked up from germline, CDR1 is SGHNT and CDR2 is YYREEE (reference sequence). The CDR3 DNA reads TGTGCCAGCAGCTCAGGCCAGGGGTATGAGACCCAGTACTTC. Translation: CASSSGQGYETQYF.

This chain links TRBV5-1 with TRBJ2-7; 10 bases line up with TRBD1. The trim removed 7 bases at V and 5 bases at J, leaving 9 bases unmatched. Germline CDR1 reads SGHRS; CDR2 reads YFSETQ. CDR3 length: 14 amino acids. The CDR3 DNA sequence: TGCGCCAGCTCGGGGTTGGACAGGGGGAACGAGCAGTACTTC. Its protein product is CASSGLDRGNEQYF.